These 2 T cell receptor beta chains originate from one sample sequenced in a study of T-cell memory formation after mild COVID-19. TCRdb processed the 5' RACE reads anew with MiXCR; each CDR3 protein has one entry. The data contain around 210,000 distinct CDR3 sequences, 9% to 10% of them singletons. Sample: PBMCs or a T cell subset sorted from them (not recorded which). Receptors were obtained from a man aged 18 to 29 who had mild COVID-19 (a few samples of this study predate the infection). Cell type and time point are not known.

The rearrangement joins TRBV20-1 to TRBJ2-7; the match to TRBD1 covers 7 bases. The J segment lost 2 bases and the V segment lost 3 bases, leaving 10 bases of the junction unmatched. This CDR3 contains 15 residues. Germline CDR1 reads DFQATT; CDR2 reads SNEGSKA (reference sequence). The chain's CDR3 is CSARDNRQGPYEQYF. For the CDR3, the DNA is TGCAGTGCTAGGGACAACCGACAGGGTCCCTACGAGCAGTACTTC.

This clonotype turned up a few times. The gene calls are TRBV7-2 and TRBJ1-1, with a possible D match to TRBD1 (5 bases). The CDR3 extends over 14 amino acids. Germline loops: CDR1 SGHTA, CDR2 FQGNSA. Deletions cut 2 bases from V and 6 bases from J, with 13 bases between. CDR3 in DNA: TGTGCCAGCAGCTTAAATGGGGCCGCCTCTGAAGCTTTCTTT. This encodes CASSLNGAASEAFF.